Shown below are 31 T cell receptor beta chains from a single sample sequenced in a study of CD8+CD57+ T cells in acquired aplastic anemia. Genomic DNA was employed as the template in profiling TCR beta VDJ and CDR3. TCRdb itself ran the reads through MiXCR, one entry per CDR3 protein. The sample yields some 150,000 distinct CDR3 sequences, roughly two fifths seen once. Source material: sorted CD4+, CD8+, or CD8+CD57+ T cells (not recorded which) from PBMCs. The receptors derive from a human donor in good health, serving as a control.

This clonotype was counted at least ten times. The chain joins TRBV25-1 to TRBJ1-3; the D gene is possibly TRBD1 (5 bases). V was cut by 0 bases and J by 0 bases, with 12 bases left in between. Germline V gene lookup returns CDR1 MGHDK and CDR2 SYGVNS. This CDR3 has 17 residues. CDR3 sequence reads: CASSEYRTGYSGNTIYF. In DNA, the CDR3 is TGTGCCAGCAGTGAATATCGAACAGGATACTCTGGAAACACCATATATTTT.

This clonotype was seen at least ten times. The chain is built from TRBV7-9 and TRBJ1-4, with 8 nucleotides matching TRBD1. V was pared by 4 bases and J by 8 bases, with 9 bases of the junction left unmatched. Looked up from germline, CDR1 is SEHNR and CDR2 is FQNEAQ (reference sequence). This CDR3 region has 15 residues. The DNA of the CDR3 is TGTGCCAGCAGCTACGACAGGGGAAGGCAGGAAAAACTGTTTTTT. Residues: CASSYDRGRQEKLFF.

Ten or more counts support this clonotype. The rearrangement joins TRBV5-1 to TRBJ1-1; D call uncertain. Germline CDR1 is SGHRS and CDR2 is YFSETQ. This CDR3 spans 13 amino acids. Trimming left V 1 base short and J 4 bases short, with 8 bases between. CDR3 protein: CASSLHAGTEAFF. CDR3 in DNA: TGCGCCAGCAGCTTGCACGCGGGCACTGAAGCTTTCTTT.

Concerning this clonotype itself: This may be a read error: a much more frequent sequence differs by one nucleotide. The chain links TRBV5-1 to TRBJ2-7, with a tentative D call TRBD1 (5 bases). The germline gives CDR1 SGHRS, CDR2 YFSETQ. V lost 5 bases, J lost 2 bases, and 14 bases lay in between. The CDR3 totals 14 residues. The CDR3 reads CASRPQGTTYEQYF. CDR3 sequence (DNA): TGCGCCAGCAGACCCCAGGGCACAACCTACGAGCAGTACTTC.

The chain has TRBV25-1 and TRBJ1-6; D is uncertain. Looked up from germline, CDR1 is MGHDK and CDR2 is SYGVNS. The CDR3 covers 16 residues. V gave up 3 bases and J gave up 0 bases, with 9 bases separating them. In nucleotides, the CDR3 is TGTGCCAGCAGTGACCGTCGAAGCTCCTATAATTCACCCCTCCACTTT. Protein: CASSDRRSSYNSPLHF. Full variable domain (outside the CDR3, taken from reference TRBV25-1 and TRBJ1-6): EADIYQTPRYLVIGTGKKITLECSQTMGHDKMYWYQQDPGMELHLIHYSYGVNSTEKGDLSSESTVSRIRTEHFPLTLESARPSHTSQYLCASSDRRSSYNSPLHFGNGTRLTVT.

Points on this clonotype: Since a much larger clone is just one base distant, this may be a read error. This chain links TRBV20-1 with TRBJ1-5; possible D gene TRBD1, 5 bases. The ends were cut back, 2 bases at V and 9 bases at J, with 26 bases in the middle. CDR1 DFQATT and CDR2 SNEGSKA come from the germline V gene (reference sequence). There are 17 residues in the CDR3. CDR3 coding DNA: TGCAGTGCTAGAAATTTTCGGGGTCCGGGGCAAACCGGGCCCCAGCATTTT. Translated, it gives CSARNFRGPGQTGPQHF.

This clonotype has a handful of counts. The gene calls are TRBV7-2 and TRBJ1-4; unclear D gene. Looked up from germline, CDR1 is SGHTA and CDR2 is FQGNSA. The germline V and J ends were trimmed by 1 base and 7 bases, with 10 bases remaining between them. The CDR3 has 14 amino acids. CDR3 amino acids: CASSLGLLGEKLFF. The DNA for the CDR3 is TGTGCCAGCAGCTTAGGGCTTTTGGGTGAAAAACTGTTTTTT.

This clonotype appeared once. Since a much larger clone is just one base distant, this may be a read error. The J gene is TRBJ1-4, the V gene TRBV30, with D unclear. The CDR3 sequence is 12 residues long. The V and J ends lost 0 bases and 13 bases respectively, with 12 bases between them. Germline CDR1 GTSNPN, CDR2 SVGIG (reference sequence). DNA for the CDR3: TGTGCCTGGAGTGTAGACGCAAACAGACTGTTTTTT. Translating gives CAWSVDANRLFF.

This clonotype was seen ten or more times. The chain combines TRBV4-2 with TRBJ1-1; D gene ambiguous. From germline, CDR1 is LGHNA and CDR2 YNFKEQ. The CDR3 runs 14 residues. V was trimmed by 2 bases and J by 0 bases, leaving 7 bases between them. The CDR3 sequence: CASSQLTMNTEAFF. CDR3 bases: TGTGCCAGCAGCCAACTAACCATGAACACTGAAGCTTTCTTT.

Regarding this clonotype: A much larger clone differs by one base, so this may be a read error. The CDR3, as DNA: TGTGTCAGCAGCCAGGGGGGGGAAGCCTATGGCTACACCTTC. It yields the protein CVSSQGGEAYGYTF. J is TRBJ1-2 and V is TRBV3-1; 7 bases fit TRBD1. The CDR3 runs to 14 residues. CDR1 and CDR2 (germline): LGHDT, YNNKEL (reference sequence).

The table lists this clonotype with many counts. The V and J genes are TRBV7-9 and TRBJ2-5; 7 bases agree with TRBD2. In germline, CDR1 is SEHNR, CDR2 FQNEAQ (reference sequence). The CDR3 contains 15 residues. The V segment lost 5 bases and the J segment 5 bases; nucleotides outside the gene matches: 11. The CDR3 nucleotides are TGTGCCAGCAGCGTAACCGGGACTAAGGAGGAGACCCAGTACTTC. It codes for CASSVTGTKEETQYF. The entire variable domain, with the rest obtained from reference TRBV7-9 and TRBJ2-5, is as follows: DTGVSQNPRHKITKRGQNVTFRCDPISEHNRLYWYRQTLGQGPEFLTYFQNEAQLEKSRLLSDRFSAERPKGSFSTLEIQRTEQGDSAMYLCASSVTGTKEETQYFGPGTRLLVL.

The table lists this clonotype with many counts. The rearrangement joins TRBV10-3 to TRBJ2-1; D might be TRBD2 (6 bases). Germline values: CDR1 ENHRY, CDR2 SYGVKD. The CDR3 runs 14 residues. V lost 1 base and J lost 9, with 13 bases in between. The CDR3 sequence: CAISELGLTAEQFF. The CDR3 DNA follows: TGTGCCATCAGTGAGTTGGGACTCACGGCTGAGCAGTTCTTC.

This clonotype was detected a few times. The rearrangement uses TRBV18 and TRBJ2-3; 9 nucleotides align to TRBD1. The length of the CDR3 is 17 residues. J gave up 2 bases and V 2 bases, and 8 bases lay outside the gene matches. Germline CDR1 is KGHSH and CDR2 is LQKENI. CDR3: CASSPSQDRGYTDTQYF. The CDR3 DNA reads TGTGCCAGCTCACCATCCCAGGACAGGGGATACACAGATACGCAGTATTTT.

This clonotype has ten or more counts. This chain joins TRBV20-1 and TRBJ1-2; 11 nucleotides match TRBD1. The CDR3 is 14 residues long. Germline-derived CDR1 and CDR2 are DFQATT and SNEGSKA (reference sequence). With 3 bases clipped from V and 7 bases from J, the junction kept 7 bases outside the gene matches. The CDR3 DNA reads as TGCAGTGCTAGTTCGGGACAGGGGGGGCTTGGCTACACCTTC. Protein: CSASSGQGGLGYTF.

This clonotype has only a few counts. V and J are TRBV18 and TRBJ2-1; D unresolved. The CDR3 has 12 amino acids. V dropped 3 bases and J dropped 7 bases, with 7 bases sitting between them. Germline assignment: CDR1 KGHSH and CDR2 LQKENI. DNA of the CDR3: TGTGCCAGCTCACCTCAGAGGAATGAGCAGTTCTTC. The encoded protein is CASSPQRNEQFF.

This clonotype has at least ten counts. This rearrangement joins TRBV5-1 to TRBJ1-2, with D possibly TRBD1 on 6 matching bases. V was cut by 0 bases and J by 8 bases, with 14 bases left in between. CDR3 length: 14 amino acids. Germline loops: CDR1 SGHRS, CDR2 YFSETQ. The CDR3, as DNA: TGCGCCAGCAGCTTGGAAACAGGGAAGCAAGGCTACACCTTC. The encoded protein is CASSLETGKQGYTF. The whole variable domain, filled in from reference TRBV5-1 and TRBJ1-2, reads KAGVTQTPRYLIKTRGQQVTLSCSPISGHRSVSWYQQTPGQGLQFLFEYFSETQRNKGNFPGRFSGRQFSNSRSEMNVSTLELGDSALYLCASSLETGKQGYTFGSGTRLTVV.

This clonotype was observed many times. An end of the junction does not agree with germline; a read error may underlie this. The chain employs TRBV3-1 and TRBJ2-1, with TRBD1 matching 9 bases. Per germline, CDR1 LGHDT and CDR2 YNNKEL (reference sequence). The length of the CDR3 is 13 residues. The CDR3 nucleotides are TGTGCCAGCAGCCAAGATCTTGGGGACAGGGTAGCATTC. It encodes CASSQDLGDRVAF.

This clonotype was detected many times. The rearrangement links TRBV12-3 or TRBV12-4 to TRBJ1-3; D gene ambiguous. Trimming stripped 7 bases from V and 4 bases from J, with 11 bases between. The CDR3 consists of 13 residues. CDR3 sequence (DNA): TGTGCCAGCACCCTCAGTGGGGGAAACACCATATATTTT. Its protein is CASTLSGGNTIYF.

Ten or more counts support this clonotype. This rearrangement joins TRBV4-2 to TRBJ2-7; TRBD2 agrees at 10 bases. CDR1 and CDR2 (germline): LGHNA, YNFKEQ. J gave up 6 bases and V 2 bases, and 10 bases lay outside the gene matches. The CDR3 loop spans 16 amino acids. The CDR3 region is CASSQSQREGLLEQYF. The DNA for the CDR3 is TGTGCCAGCAGCCAATCCCAGCGGGAGGGCCTGCTCGAGCAGTACTTC.

The gene calls are TRBV4-1 and TRBJ2-2, with 13 positions matching TRBD2. The CDR3 is made up of 19 amino acids. V trimming: 4 bases; J trimming: 2 bases; junction bases outside the gene matches: 10. Germline V gene sequence: CDR1 MGHRA, CDR2 YSYEKL. In DNA form, the CDR3 reads TGCGCCAGCAGCCTACGTCAACTAGCGGGGGGGCCAAACACCGGGGAGCTGTTTTTT. Translated, it gives CASSLRQLAGGPNTGELFF.

In this sample, this clonotype turned up many times. CDR3 sequence (DNA): TGTGCCACCAGTGATCTAGCAGAGAAAAACATTCAGTACTTC. Protein: CATSDLAEKNIQYF. The rearrangement joins TRBV24-1 to TRBJ2-4, with a possible D match to TRBD2 (5 bases). The CDR3 sequence is 14 residues long. Between the trimmed V and J ends, which lost 3 bases and 4 bases, there was a span of 9 bases. Germline V gives CDR1 KGHDR, CDR2 SFDVKD.

The rearrangement joins TRBV19 to TRBJ2-7; 8 bases are a match to TRBD2. The CDR3 is 12 amino acids. Germline V CDR1 and CDR2: LNHDA, SQIVND (reference sequence). V lost 5 bases and J lost 9; bases outside the gene matches: 6. The CDR3 loop is CASSQSGGMQYF. In DNA form, the CDR3 reads TGTGCCAGTAGTCAAAGCGGGGGAATGCAGTACTTC.

Ten or more counts support this clonotype. The chain uses TRBV12-3 or TRBV12-4 and TRBJ2-2; no firm D call. V lost 6 bases, J lost 6 bases, and 8 bases lay in between. The CDR3 has 12 residues. CDR3 sequence (DNA): TGTGCCAGCAGCCCCATTCCCGGGGAGCTGTTTTTT. Protein sequence: CASSPIPGELFF.

The gene calls are TRBV20-1 and TRBJ2-3; D not resolved. Germline assignment: CDR1 DFQATT and CDR2 SNEGSKA (reference sequence). With 0 bases removed from V and 5 bases from J, the gap between germline ends came to 9 bases. CDR3 size: 13 residues. CDR3 amino acids: CSARDPSLDTQYF. As DNA, the CDR3 is TGCAGTGCTAGAGATCCCTCTCTAGATACGCAGTATTTT.

This clonotype was recorded at least ten times. This chain links TRBV7-8 with TRBJ1-2; the match to TRBD1 covers 9 bases. This CDR3 region has 14 residues. CDR1 and CDR2 (germline): SGHVS, FQNEAQ. J lost 5 bases, V lost 5 bases, and 6 bases had no gene match. CDR3 bases: TGTGCCAGCAGCCGGGGACAGGGAGGTTATGGCTACACCTTC. Amino acids: CASSRGQGGYGYTF.

In this sample, this clonotype turned up many times. The chain carries TRBV6-1 and TRBJ2-7; unclear D gene. V dropped 0 bases and J dropped 2 bases, with 5 bases sitting between them. The CDR3 totals 13 residues. Germline V gene sequence: CDR1 MNHNS, CDR2 SASEGT. CDR3: CASSEAVTYEQYF. The CDR3 bases are TGTGCCAGCAGTGAAGCGGTGACCTACGAGCAGTACTTC.

The chain combines TRBV15 with TRBJ1-1; TRBD1 is a possible D gene (6 bases). V gave up 3 bases and J gave up 5 bases, with 13 bases separating them. The CDR3 contains 14 residues. Germline assignment: CDR1 LNHNV and CDR2 YYDKDF (reference sequence). In nucleotides, the CDR3 is TGTGCCACCAGCAGCTTGGGAGGGGGAACTGAAGCTTTCTTT. Its protein product is CATSSLGGGTEAFF.

This clonotype appeared many times. The gene calls are TRBV30 and TRBJ2-2; D ambiguous. The length of the CDR3 is 13 residues. In germline, CDR1 is GTSNPN, CDR2 SVGIG (reference sequence). V was clipped by 2 bases and J by 2 bases, with 6 bases between them. Written as DNA, the CDR3 is TGTGCCTGGAGTCGCACTAACACCGGGGAGCTGTTTTTT. Translation: CAWSRTNTGELFF.

This clonotype was detected many times. The chain uses TRBV10-3 and TRBJ1-2; D unresolved. Trimming stripped 3 bases from V and 5 bases from J, with 25 bases between. Germline loops: CDR1 ENHRY, CDR2 SYGVKD. This CDR3 comprises 18 residues. CDR3 sequence (DNA): TGTGCCATCAGTGAAAGGATTCGTGCACCCGGGTGGATTTATGGCTACACCTTC. It yields the protein CAISERIRAPGWIYGYTF.

This clonotype was seen just once. DNA of the CDR3: TGTGCCAGCAGAGTAACAACAGGGGGAGCTGGGGCCAACGTCCTGACTTTC. Amino acids: CASRVTTGGAGANVLTF. This chain links TRBV6-1 with TRBJ2-6; 8 bases are shared with TRBD1. This CDR3 has 17 residues. From germline, CDR1 is MNHNS and CDR2 SASEGT. V lost 6 bases to trimming and J lost 2 bases; unmatched junction nucleotides: 9.

This clonotype has only a few counts. The chain carries TRBV19 and TRBJ1-1, with D possibly TRBD1 on 5 matching bases. Germline V gene lookup returns CDR1 LNHDA and CDR2 SQIVND (reference sequence). The ends were cut back, 4 bases at V and 7 bases at J, with 13 bases in the middle. This CDR3 comprises 13 residues. CDR3 residues: CASSTTWGIEAFF. The CDR3 nucleotides read TGTGCCAGTAGTACGACGTGGGGGATTGAAGCTTTCTTT. Based on the CDR3 plus reference TRBV19 and TRBJ1-1, the full variable domain is DGGITQSPKYLFRKEGQNVTLSCEQNLNHDAMYWYRQDPGQGLRLIYYSQIVNDFQKGDIAEGYSVSREKKESFPLTVTSAQKNPTAFYLCASSTTWGIEAFFGQGTRLTVV.